This entry describes one T cell receptor beta chain. With V trimmed by 2 bases and J by 4 bases, 1 base remained unmatched. The CDR3 contains 15 residues. Looked up from germline, CDR1 is MNHNY and CDR2 is SVGAGI (reference sequence). Repertoires were generated with immunoSEQ multiplex PCR, while TCRdb's copy carries only in-frame clones and drops some. Among some 690,000 clones listed, about 90% were seen once. Recent vaccinations or acute infections were absent in the healthy HIV-negative adult donors. Each sample came from a Caucasian adult donor living in Nashville, Tennessee. The data stem from a study of shared clonotypes between healthy human individuals. Across the whole study: Aged between 18 and 49, the donors were two women and three men.

The sample consisted of memory CD8+ T cells from PBMCs. Specified subset: CD45RO+ cells pooled with CCR7-negative TemRA cells. The chain joins TRBV6-6 to TRBJ2-7, with 14 bases lining up with TRBD2. The clonotype was recovered from a man in his late teens or twenties in good health. Some clones in this sample may be carry-over from other donors' samples. In DNA, the CDR3 is TGTGCCAGCAGTTACGGGACTAGCGGGAGTTACGAGCAGTACTTC. Amino acids: CASSYGTSGSYEQYF.